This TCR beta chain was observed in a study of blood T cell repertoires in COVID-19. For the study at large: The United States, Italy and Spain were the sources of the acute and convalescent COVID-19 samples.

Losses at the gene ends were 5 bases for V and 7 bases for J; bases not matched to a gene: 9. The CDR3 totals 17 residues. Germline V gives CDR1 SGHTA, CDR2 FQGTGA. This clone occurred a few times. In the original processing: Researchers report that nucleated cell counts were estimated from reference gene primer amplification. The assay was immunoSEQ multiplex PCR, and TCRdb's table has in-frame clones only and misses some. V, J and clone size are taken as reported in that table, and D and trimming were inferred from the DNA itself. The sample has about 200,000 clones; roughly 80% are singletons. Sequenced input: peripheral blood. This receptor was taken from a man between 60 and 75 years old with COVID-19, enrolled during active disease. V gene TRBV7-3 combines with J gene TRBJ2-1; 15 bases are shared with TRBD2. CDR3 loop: CASSPTGLAGGRNEQFF. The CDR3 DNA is TGTGCCAGCAGCCCCACTGGACTAGCGGGAGGGCGGAATGAGCAGTTCTTC.